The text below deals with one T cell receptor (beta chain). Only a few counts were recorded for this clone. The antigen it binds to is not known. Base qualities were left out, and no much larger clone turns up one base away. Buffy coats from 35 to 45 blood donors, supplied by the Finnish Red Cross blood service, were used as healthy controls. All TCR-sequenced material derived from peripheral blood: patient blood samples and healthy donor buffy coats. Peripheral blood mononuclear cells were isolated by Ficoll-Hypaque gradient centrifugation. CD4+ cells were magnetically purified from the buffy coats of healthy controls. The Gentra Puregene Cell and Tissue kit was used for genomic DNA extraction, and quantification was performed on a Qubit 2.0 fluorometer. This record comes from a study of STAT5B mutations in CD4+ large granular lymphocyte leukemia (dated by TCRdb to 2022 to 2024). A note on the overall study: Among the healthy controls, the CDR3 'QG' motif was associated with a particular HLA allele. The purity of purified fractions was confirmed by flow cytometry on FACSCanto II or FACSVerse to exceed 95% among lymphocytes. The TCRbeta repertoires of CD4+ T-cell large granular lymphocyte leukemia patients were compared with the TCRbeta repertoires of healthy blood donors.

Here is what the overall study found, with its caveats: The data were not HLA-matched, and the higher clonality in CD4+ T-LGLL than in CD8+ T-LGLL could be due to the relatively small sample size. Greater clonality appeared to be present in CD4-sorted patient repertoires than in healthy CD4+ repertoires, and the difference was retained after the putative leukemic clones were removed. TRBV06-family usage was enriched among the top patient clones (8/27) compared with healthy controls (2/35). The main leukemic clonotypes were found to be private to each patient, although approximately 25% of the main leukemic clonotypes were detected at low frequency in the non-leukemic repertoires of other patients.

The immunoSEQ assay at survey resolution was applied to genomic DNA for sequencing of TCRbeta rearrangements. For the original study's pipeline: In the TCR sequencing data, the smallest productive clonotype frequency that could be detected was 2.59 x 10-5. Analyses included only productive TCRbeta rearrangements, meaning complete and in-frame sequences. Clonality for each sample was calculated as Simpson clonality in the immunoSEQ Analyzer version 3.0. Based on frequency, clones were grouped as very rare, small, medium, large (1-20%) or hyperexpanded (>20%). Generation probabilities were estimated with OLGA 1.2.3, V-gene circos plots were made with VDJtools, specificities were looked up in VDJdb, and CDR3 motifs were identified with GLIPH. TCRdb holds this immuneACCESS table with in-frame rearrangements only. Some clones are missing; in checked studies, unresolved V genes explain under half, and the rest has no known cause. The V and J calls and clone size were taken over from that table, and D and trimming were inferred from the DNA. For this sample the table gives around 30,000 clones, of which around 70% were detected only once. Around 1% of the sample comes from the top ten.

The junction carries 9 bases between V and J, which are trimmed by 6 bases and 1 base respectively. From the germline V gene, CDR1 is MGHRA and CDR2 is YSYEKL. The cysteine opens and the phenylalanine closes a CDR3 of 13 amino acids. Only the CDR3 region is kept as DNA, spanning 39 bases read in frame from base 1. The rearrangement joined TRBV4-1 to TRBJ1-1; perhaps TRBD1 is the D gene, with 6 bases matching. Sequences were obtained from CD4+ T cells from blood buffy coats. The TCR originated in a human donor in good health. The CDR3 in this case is CASRQGSNTEAFF. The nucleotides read TGCGCCAGCAGACAGGGTTCGAACACTGAAGCTTTCTTT.